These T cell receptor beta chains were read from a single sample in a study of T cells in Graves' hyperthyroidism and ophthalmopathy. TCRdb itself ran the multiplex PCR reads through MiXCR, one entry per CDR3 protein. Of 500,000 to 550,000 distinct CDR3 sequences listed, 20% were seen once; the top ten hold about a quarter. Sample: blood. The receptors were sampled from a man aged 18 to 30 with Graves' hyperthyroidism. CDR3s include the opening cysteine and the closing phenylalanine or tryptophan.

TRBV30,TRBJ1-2,CAWSVPEGYTF
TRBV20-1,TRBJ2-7,CSARGQVYEQYF
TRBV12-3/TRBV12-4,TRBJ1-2,CASQEGNYGYTF
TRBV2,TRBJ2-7,CASRLGLASSTEQYF
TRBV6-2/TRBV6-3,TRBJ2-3,CASSQDPGLTDTQYF
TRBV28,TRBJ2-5,CASRGPGPQETQYF
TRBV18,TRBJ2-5,CASSSSIQGFQETQYF
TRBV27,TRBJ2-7,CASSLSNGYEQYF
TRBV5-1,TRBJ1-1,CASSLEGQVYTEAFF
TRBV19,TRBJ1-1,CASSMRGPTEAFF
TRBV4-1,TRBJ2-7,CASSQEDRITYEQYF
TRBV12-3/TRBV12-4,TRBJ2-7,CASNGGSSGSYEQYF
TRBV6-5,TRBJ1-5,CASRVQGNSQPQHF
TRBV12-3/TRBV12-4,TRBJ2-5,CASTSRGPNWETQYF
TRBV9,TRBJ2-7,CASSVDVGGPRYEQYF
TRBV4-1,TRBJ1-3,CASSQGLLRQAPSGNTIYF
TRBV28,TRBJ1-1,CASSRREATEAFF